This note documents a single T cell receptor (beta chain) sequence. It has no known antigen specificity. Nothing much larger sits one base from this clone, and base qualities are not available. These data come from a study of tumor T cells in aggressive B-cell lymphoma (dated by TCRdb to about 2017). As encoded in the germline V gene (reference sequence), CDR1 is LNHDA while CDR2 is SQIVND. The CDR3 runs 14 amino acids, cysteine and phenylalanine included. The entry retains the CDR3 DNA only, 42 bases that are in frame from base 1. The method behind the library was the immunoSEQ multiplex PCR assay. TCRdb took this table from immuneACCESS and kept in-frame rearrangements with V and J called. Such tables lack part of the clones; where checked against another copy, unresolved V genes explain under half of the gap, and the rest is unexplained. The sample table records 3,000 to 3,500 clones; about 94% of these occur just once. The ten largest clones take up around 2% of the sample.

Rearrangement joined TRBV19 to TRBJ2-5; TRBD1 is a possible D gene, resting on 6 matching bases. The tail of the sequence fits TRBJ2-7 better, so the J call may be wrong. Sequencing input: tumor tissue. This TCR was recovered from an adult with diffuse large B cell lymphoma. The CDR3 loop reads CASSTRGGSHEQYF. The base sequence is TGTGCCAGTAGTACCCGAGGGGGAAGTCACGAGCAGTACTTC.